A single sample gave rise to the 9 T cell receptor beta chains below, sequenced in a study of CD8 T cell repertoires and HIV-1 epitope variants. Their antigens remain unidentified. The assay was immunoSEQ multiplex PCR, and TCRdb's table has in-frame clones only and misses some. The sample lists 5,000 to 5,500 clones, 60% to 80% seen once, with just under 50% in the top ten. The specimen sequenced was cultured CD8+ T cells derived from PBMCs. The receptors here all came from a male donor with HIV.

This chain uses TRBV6-4 with TRBJ2-3, with D perhaps being TRBD1 or TRBD2 (5 bases each). V lost 4 bases, J lost 6 bases, and 20 bases lay in between. CDR3 length: 16 residues. Per germline, CDR1 MRHNA and CDR2 SNTAGT. The DNA for the CDR3 is TGTGCCAGCAGTGCCATATTCGGGGCCCTGGGGGATACGCAGTATTTT. This codes for CASSAIFGALGDTQYF.

This clone showed up just once. V gene TRBV5-4 combines with J gene TRBJ2-3; D is unclear. Germline CDR1 reads SGHNT; CDR2 reads YYREEE (reference sequence). The CDR3 totals 12 residues. The V gene lost 2 bases and the J gene lost 4 bases, with 5 bases spanning the gap. CDR3 DNA sequence: TGTGCCAGCAGCTTAAGGTCAGATACGCAGTATTTT. Translated, it gives CASSLRSDTQYF.

This chain joins TRBV13 and TRBJ2-1, with 7 bases aligning to TRBD2. After removal of 4 bases from V and 3 bases from J, the junction contained 3 bases not matched to a gene. CDR3 length: 14 amino acids. CDR1 and CDR2 from the germline V gene are PRHDT and FYEKMQ (reference sequence). CDR3: CASSSTSDYNEQFF. CDR3 DNA sequence: TGTGCCAGCAGCTCCACTAGCGACTACAATGAGCAGTTCTTC.

This chain uses TRBV27 with TRBJ2-2, with D unresolved. This CDR3 is built from 14 residues. Germline CDR1 reads MNHEY; CDR2 reads SMNVEV (reference sequence). V was pared by 0 bases and J by 7 bases, with 9 bases between. This CDR3 is CASSLSPSGGELFF. The CDR3 nucleotides read TGTGCCAGCAGTTTATCCCCCTCTGGCGGGGAGCTGTTTTTT.

The CDR3 is CASSFPRAGVGGNTIYF. The CDR3 coding sequence is TGTGCCAGCAGCTTTCCCCGTGCGGGAGTTGGTGGAAACACCATATATTTT. This chain joins TRBV11-2 and TRBJ1-3; no clear D gene. CDR1 SGHAT and CDR2 FQNNGV come from the germline V gene. The CDR3 length is 17 residues. The V end was cut by 3 bases, the J end by 3 bases, with 18 bases between.

The chain is built from TRBV2 and TRBJ2-5; D is perhaps TRBD2 (5 bases). V lost 7 bases and J 2 bases, leaving 14 bases between the germline ends. Germline CDR1 reads SNHLY; CDR2 reads FYNNEI. The CDR3 has 14 amino acids. CDR3 nucleotides: TGTGCCAGCACCATCCGGGAATTTCAAGAGACCCAGTACTTC. Translation gives CASTIREFQETQYF.

V gene TRBV9 combines with J gene TRBJ1-1; the match to TRBD1 covers 7 bases. The germline V gene has CDR1 SGDLS and CDR2 YYNGEE. Unmatched junction bases numbered 3, after V lost 4 bases and J lost 6 bases. This CDR3 spans 12 amino acids. CDR3 in amino acids: CASSQGTAEAFF. CDR3 nucleotides: TGTGCCAGCAGCCAAGGGACAGCTGAAGCTTTCTTT.

In its sample, this clone was seen once. This rearrangement joins TRBV29-1 to TRBJ1-2; D unclear. The germline V gene has CDR1 SQVTM and CDR2 ANQGSEA. V lost 2 bases, J lost 3 bases, and 16 bases lay in between. The CDR3 totals 15 residues. The DNA for the CDR3 is TGCAGCGTTGAATCCCCGACGATGAGGCACTATGGCTACACCTTC. Amino acids: CSVESPTMRHYGYTF.

V usage is TRBV27 and J usage is TRBJ2-3, with D maybe TRBD2 (7 bases). CDR1 is MNHEY, CDR2 SMNVEV, per germline (reference sequence). Trimming removed 1 base at V and 0 bases at J, with 11 bases between. The CDR3 extends over 16 amino acids. CDR3 DNA sequence: TGTGCCAGCAGTTTATTGGCGGGGGCTAGCACAGATACGCAGTATTTT. This translates into CASSLLAGASTDTQYF.